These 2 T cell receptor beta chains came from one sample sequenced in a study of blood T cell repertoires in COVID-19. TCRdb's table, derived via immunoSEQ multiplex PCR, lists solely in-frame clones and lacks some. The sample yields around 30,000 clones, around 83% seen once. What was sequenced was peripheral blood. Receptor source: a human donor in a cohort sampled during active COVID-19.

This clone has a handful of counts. CDR3 sequence reads: CASSQQGTYTEAFF. CDR3 coding DNA: TGTGCCAGCAGCCAACAGGGGACTTACACTGAAGCTTTCTTT. The chain joins TRBV7-2 to TRBJ1-1; 7 bases are shared with TRBD1. The CDR3 runs to 14 residues. Germline CDR1 reads SGHTA; CDR2 reads FQGNSA. Losses at the gene ends were 5 bases for V and 3 bases for J; bases not matched to a gene: 6. Combining the CDR3 with reference TRBV7-2 and TRBJ1-1 gives the whole variable domain GAGVSQSPSNKVTEKGKDVELRCDPISGHTALYWYRQSLGQGLEFLIYFQGNSAPDKSGLPSDRFSAERTGGSVSTLTIQRTQQEDSAVYLCASSQQGTYTEAFFGQGTRLTVV.

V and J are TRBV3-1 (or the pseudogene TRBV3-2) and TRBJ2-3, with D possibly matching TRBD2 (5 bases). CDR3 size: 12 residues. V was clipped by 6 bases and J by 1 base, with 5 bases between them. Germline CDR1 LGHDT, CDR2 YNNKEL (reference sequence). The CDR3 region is CASRLGTDTQYF. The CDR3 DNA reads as TGTGCCAGCAGACTAGGCACAGATACGCAGTATTTT.